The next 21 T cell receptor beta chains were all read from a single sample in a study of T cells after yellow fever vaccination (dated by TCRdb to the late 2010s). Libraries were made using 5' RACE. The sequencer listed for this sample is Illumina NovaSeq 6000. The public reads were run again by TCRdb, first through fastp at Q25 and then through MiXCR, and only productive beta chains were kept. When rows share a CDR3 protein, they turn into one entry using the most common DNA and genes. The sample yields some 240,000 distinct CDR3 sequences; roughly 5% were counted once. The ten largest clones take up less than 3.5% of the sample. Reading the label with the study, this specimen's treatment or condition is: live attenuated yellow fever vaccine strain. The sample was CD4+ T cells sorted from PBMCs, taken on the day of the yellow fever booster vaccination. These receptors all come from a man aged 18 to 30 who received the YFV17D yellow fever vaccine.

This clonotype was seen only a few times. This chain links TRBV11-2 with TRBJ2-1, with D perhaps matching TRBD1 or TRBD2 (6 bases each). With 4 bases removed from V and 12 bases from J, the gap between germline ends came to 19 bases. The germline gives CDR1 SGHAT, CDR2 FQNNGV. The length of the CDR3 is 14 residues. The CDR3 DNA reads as TGTGCCAGCAGCTCTCCTCGGGGGCCGAGGGGGCAGTTCTTC. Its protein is CASSSPRGPRGQFF.

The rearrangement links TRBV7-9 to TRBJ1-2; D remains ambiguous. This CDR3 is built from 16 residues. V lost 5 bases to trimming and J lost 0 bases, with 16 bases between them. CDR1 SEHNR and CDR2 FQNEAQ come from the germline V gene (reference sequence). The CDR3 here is CASSPQGLAANYGYTF. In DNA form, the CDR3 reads TGTGCCAGCAGCCCCCAAGGGTTGGCGGCTAACTATGGCTACACCTTC.

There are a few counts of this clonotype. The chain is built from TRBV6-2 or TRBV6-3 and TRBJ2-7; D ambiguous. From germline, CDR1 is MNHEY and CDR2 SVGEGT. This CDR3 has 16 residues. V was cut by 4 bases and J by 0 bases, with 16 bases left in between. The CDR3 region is CASSSLSTLSSYEQYF. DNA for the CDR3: TGTGCCAGCAGTTCCCTGTCCACTCTTAGCTCCTACGAGCAGTACTTC.

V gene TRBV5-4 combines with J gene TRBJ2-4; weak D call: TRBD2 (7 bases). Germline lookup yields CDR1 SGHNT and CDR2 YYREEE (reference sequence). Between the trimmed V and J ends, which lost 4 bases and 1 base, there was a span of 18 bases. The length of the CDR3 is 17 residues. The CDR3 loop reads CASSHGGQEPAKNIQYF. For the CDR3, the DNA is TGTGCCAGCAGCCACGGGGGGCAGGAGCCCGCCAAAAACATTCAGTACTTC. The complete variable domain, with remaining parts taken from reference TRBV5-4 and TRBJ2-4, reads ETGVTQSPTHLIKTRGQQVTLRCSSQSGHNTVSWYQQALGQGPQFIFQYYREEENGRGNFPPRFSGLQFPNYSSELNVNALELDDSALYLCASSHGGQEPAKNIQYFGAGTRLSVL.

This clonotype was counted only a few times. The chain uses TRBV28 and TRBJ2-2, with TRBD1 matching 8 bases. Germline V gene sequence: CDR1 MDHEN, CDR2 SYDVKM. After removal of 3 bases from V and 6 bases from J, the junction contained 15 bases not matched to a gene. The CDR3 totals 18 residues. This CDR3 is CASSFYTSGTGSPGELFF. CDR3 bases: TGTGCCAGCAGTTTCTACACCTCCGGGACAGGTTCGCCCGGGGAGCTGTTTTTT.

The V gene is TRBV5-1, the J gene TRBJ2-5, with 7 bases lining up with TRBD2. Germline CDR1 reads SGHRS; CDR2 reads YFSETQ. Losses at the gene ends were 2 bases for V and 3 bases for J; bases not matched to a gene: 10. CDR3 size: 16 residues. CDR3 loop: CASSFGRGGSEETQYF. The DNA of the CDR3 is TGCGCCAGCAGCTTTGGGAGGGGCGGGAGCGAAGAGACCCAGTACTTC. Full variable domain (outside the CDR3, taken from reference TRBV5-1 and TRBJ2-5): KAGVTQTPRYLIKTRGQQVTLSCSPISGHRSVSWYQQTPGQGLQFLFEYFSETQRNKGNFPGRFSGRQFSNSRSEMNVSTLELGDSALYLCASSFGRGGSEETQYFGPGTRLLVL.

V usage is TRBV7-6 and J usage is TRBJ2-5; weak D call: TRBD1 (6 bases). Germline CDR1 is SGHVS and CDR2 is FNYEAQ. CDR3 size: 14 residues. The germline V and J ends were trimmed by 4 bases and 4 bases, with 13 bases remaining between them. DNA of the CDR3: TGTGCCAGCAGCTCCGGGACAACACTAGAGACCCAGTACTTC. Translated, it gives CASSSGTTLETQYF.

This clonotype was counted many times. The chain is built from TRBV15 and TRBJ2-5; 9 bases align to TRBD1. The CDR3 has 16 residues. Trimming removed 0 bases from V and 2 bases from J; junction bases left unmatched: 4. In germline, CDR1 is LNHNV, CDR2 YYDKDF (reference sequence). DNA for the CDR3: TGTGCCACCAGCAGAGATCCACAGGGGGCACAAGAGACCCAGTACTTC. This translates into CATSRDPQGAQETQYF.

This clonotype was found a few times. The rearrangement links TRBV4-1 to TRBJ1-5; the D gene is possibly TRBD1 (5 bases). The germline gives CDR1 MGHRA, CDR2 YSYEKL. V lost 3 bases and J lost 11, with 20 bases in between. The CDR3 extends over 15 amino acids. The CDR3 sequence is CASSHQTGGKPAQHF. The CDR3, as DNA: TGCGCCAGCAGCCACCAGACGGGGGGAAAGCCGGCCCAGCATTTT.

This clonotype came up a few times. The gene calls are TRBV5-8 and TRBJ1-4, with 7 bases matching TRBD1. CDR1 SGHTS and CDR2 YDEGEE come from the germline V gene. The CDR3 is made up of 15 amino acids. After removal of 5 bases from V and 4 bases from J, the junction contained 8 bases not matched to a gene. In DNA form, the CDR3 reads TGTGCCAGCAGACGGGGGACAGTGATTAATGAAAAACTGTTTTTT. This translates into CASRRGTVINEKLFF.

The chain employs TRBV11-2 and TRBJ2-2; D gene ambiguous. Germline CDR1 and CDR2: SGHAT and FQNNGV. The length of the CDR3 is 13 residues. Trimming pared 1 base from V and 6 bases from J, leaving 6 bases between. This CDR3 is CASSLAYAGELFF. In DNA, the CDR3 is TGTGCCAGCAGCTTAGCTTATGCCGGGGAGCTGTTTTTT. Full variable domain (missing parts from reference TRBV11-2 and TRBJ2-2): EAGVAQSPRYKIIEKRQSVAFWCNPISGHATLYWYQQILGQGPKLLIQFQNNGVVDDSQLPKDRFSAERLKGVDSTLKIQPAKLEDSAVYLCASSLAYAGELFFGEGSRLTVL.

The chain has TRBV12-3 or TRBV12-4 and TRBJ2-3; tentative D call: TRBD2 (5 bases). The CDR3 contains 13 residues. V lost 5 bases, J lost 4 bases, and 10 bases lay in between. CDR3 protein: CASSEAEADTQYF. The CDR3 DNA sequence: TGTGCCAGCAGTGAGGCGGAGGCAGATACGCAGTATTTT.

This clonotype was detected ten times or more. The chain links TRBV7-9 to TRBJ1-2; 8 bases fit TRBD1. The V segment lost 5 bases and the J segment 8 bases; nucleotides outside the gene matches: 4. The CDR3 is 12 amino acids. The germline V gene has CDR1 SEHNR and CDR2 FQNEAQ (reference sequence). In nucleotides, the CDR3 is TGTGCCAGCAGCCTCACAGGGGGAGGCTACACCTTC. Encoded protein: CASSLTGGGYTF.

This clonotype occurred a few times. CDR3 DNA: TGTGCCATCAGGCCGGCAGGGACAAATGAAAAACTGTTTTTT. As protein: CAIRPAGTNEKLFF. The chain links TRBV10-3 to TRBJ1-4; D possibly corresponds to TRBD1 (6 bases). This CDR3 has 14 residues. Germline assignment: CDR1 ENHRY and CDR2 SYGVKD. V gave up 6 bases and J gave up 5 bases, with 13 bases separating them.

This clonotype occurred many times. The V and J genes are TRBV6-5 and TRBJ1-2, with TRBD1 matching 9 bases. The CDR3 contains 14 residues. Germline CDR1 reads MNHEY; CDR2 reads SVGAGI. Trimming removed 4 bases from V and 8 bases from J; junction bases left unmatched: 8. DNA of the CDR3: TGTGCCAGCAGTTCTACCGGGACAGGGAACGGCTACACCTTC. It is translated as CASSSTGTGNGYTF.

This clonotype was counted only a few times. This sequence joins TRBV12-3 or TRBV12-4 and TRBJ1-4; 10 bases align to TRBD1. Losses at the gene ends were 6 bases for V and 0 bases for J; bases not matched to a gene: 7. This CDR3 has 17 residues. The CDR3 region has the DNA TGTGCCAGCAGACTAGGGACAGGGGTAGCAACTAATGAAAAACTGTTTTTT. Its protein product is CASRLGTGVATNEKLFF.

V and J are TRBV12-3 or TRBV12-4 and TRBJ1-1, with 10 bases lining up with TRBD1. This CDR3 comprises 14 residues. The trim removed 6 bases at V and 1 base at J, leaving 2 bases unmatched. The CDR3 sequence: CASRRQGANTEAFF. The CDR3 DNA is TGTGCCAGCAGAAGACAGGGGGCGAACACTGAAGCTTTCTTT.

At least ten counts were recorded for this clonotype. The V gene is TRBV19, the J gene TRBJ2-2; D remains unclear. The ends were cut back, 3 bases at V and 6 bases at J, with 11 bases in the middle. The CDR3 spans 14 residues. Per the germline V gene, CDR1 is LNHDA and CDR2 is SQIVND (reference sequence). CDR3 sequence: CASSIWQPAGELFF. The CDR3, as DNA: TGTGCCAGTAGTATTTGGCAGCCGGCCGGGGAGCTGTTTTTT.

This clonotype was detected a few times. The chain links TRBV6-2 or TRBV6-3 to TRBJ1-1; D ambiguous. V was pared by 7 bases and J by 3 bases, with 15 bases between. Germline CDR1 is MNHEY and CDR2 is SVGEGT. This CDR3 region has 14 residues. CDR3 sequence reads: CASIKVTEDTEAFF. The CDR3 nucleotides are TGTGCCAGCATTAAGGTAACGGAGGACACTGAAGCTTTCTTT.

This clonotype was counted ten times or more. The CDR3 loop is CASTRRDREANGYTF. The CDR3 nucleotides read TGTGCCAGCACCCGCCGGGACAGGGAGGCGAATGGCTACACCTTC. V gene TRBV7-9 combines with J gene TRBJ1-2, with TRBD1 identical over 9 bases. J gave up 6 bases and V 7 bases, and 12 bases lay outside the gene matches. The CDR3 sequence is 15 residues long. Germline V gives CDR1 SEHNR, CDR2 FQNEAQ (reference sequence).

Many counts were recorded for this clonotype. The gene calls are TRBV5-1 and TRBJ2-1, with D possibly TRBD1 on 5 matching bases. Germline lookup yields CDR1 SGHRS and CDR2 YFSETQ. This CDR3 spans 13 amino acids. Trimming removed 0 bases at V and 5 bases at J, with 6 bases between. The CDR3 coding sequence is TGCGCCAGCAGCTTGGTAGGGGACAATGAGCAGTTCTTC. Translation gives CASSLVGDNEQFF.